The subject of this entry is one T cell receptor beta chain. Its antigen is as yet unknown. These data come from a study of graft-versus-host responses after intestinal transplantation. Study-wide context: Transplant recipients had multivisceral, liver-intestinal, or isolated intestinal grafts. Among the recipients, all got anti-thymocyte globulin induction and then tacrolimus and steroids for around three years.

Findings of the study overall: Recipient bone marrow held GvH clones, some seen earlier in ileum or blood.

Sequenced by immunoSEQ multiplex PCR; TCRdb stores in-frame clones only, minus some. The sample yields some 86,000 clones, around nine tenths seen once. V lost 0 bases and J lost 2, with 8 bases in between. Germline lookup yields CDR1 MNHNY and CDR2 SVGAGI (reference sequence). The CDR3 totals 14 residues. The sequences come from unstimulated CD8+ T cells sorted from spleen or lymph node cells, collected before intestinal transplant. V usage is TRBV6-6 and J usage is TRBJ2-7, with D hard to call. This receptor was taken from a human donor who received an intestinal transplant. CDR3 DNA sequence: TGTGCCAGCAGTTACTCCACTGGACCCTACGAGCAGTACTTC. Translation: CASSYSTGPYEQYF.